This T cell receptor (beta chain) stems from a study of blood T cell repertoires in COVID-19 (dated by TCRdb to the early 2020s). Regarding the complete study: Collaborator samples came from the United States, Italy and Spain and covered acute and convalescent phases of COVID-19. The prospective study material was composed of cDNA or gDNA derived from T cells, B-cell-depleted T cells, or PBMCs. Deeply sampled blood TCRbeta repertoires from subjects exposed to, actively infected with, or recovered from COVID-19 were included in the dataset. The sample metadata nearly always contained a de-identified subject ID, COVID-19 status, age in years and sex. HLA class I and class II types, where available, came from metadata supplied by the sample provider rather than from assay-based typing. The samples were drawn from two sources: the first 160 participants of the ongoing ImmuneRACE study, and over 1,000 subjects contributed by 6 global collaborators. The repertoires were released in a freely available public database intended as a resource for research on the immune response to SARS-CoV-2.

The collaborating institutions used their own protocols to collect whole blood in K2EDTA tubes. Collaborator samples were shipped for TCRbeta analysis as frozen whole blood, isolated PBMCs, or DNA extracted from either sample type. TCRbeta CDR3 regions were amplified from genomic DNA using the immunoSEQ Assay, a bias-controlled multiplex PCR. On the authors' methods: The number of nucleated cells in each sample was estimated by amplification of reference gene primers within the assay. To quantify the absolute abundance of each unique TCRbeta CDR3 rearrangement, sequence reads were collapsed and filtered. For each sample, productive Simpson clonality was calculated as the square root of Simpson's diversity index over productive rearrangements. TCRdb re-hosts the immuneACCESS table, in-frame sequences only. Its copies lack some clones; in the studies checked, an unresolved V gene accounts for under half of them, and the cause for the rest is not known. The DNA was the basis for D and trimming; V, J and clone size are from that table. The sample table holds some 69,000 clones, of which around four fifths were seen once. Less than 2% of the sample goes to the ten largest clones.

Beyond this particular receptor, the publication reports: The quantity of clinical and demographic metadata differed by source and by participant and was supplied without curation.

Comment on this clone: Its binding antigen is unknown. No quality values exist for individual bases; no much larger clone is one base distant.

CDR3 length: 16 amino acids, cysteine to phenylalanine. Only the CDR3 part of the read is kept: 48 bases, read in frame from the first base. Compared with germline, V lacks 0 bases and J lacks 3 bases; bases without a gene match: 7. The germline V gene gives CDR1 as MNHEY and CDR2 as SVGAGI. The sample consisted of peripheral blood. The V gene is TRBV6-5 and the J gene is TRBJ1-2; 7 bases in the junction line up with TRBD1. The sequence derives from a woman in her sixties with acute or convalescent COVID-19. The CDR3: CASSYSYRGRDYGYTF. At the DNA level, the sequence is TGTGCCAGCAGTTACTCTTACAGGGGACGAGACTATGGCTACACCTTC.